Presented here are 10 T cell receptor beta chains from one specimen sequenced in a study of T cell responses to AZD1222 COVID-19 vaccine. Sequencing was performed with immunoSEQ multiplex PCR; in TCRdb, only in-frame clones are kept and a portion is missing. The table shows 150,000 to 200,000 clones, with around 94% occurring only once. Sequencing was performed on peripheral blood, taken 28 days after the second AZD1222 dose. All receptors come from an adult who received the AZD1222 COVID-19 vaccine.

This chain connects TRBV4-1 to TRBJ2-7; 9 bases match TRBD2. V lost 0 bases, J lost 0 bases, and 0 bases stayed unmatched. There are 15 residues in the CDR3. In germline, CDR1 is MGHRA, CDR2 YSYEKL. This CDR3 is CASSQELAGSYEQYF. The CDR3 DNA sequence: TGCGCCAGCAGCCAAGAACTAGCGGGCTCCTACGAGCAGTACTTC.

The chain is built from TRBV12-3 or TRBV12-4 and TRBJ1-2; D not resolved. The ends were cut back, 3 bases at V and 9 bases at J, with 11 bases in the middle. The length of the CDR3 is 12 residues. The CDR3 reads CASSLSGVSYTF. The CDR3 nucleotides read TGTGCCAGCAGTTTGTCGGGTGTAAGCTACACCTTC.

The V call is TRBV5-6, the J call TRBJ2-7; TRBD1 aligns across 7 bases. Losses at the gene ends were 6 bases for V and 4 bases for J; bases not matched to a gene: 16. Germline V CDR1 and CDR2: SGHDT, YYEEEE. The CDR3 totals 16 residues. The CDR3 region has the DNA TGTGCCAGCACCCTGTGGGATAGACAGGGAAAGTACGAGCAGTACTTC. Translated, it gives CASTLWDRQGKYEQYF.

The rearrangement uses TRBV2 and TRBJ1-1; 7 bases map to TRBD1. J was trimmed by 6 bases and V by 8 bases; bases with no gene match: 6. Germline V gene data show CDR1 as SNHLY and CDR2 as FYNNEI. The CDR3 covers 12 residues. CDR3 residues: CASVTQGAEAFF. DNA of the CDR3: TGTGCCAGCGTTACTCAGGGGGCTGAAGCTTTCTTT.

This clone was recorded a few times. The CDR3 sequence: CASSSTGWTGELFF. For the CDR3, the DNA is TGTGCCAGCAGCTCCACTGGCTGGACCGGGGAGCTGTTTTTT. V is TRBV7-3 and J is TRBJ2-2; the D is unclear. V lost 4 bases to trimming and J lost 5 bases, with 11 bases between them. The CDR3 extends over 14 amino acids. Germline V gives CDR1 SGHTA, CDR2 FQGTGA.

The chain has TRBV3-1 (or the pseudogene TRBV3-2) and TRBJ2-7, with D perhaps matching TRBD2 (6 bases). This CDR3 is built from 14 residues. V lost 4 bases to trimming and J lost 7 bases, with 17 bases between them. The V gene's germline CDR1 is LGHDT and CDR2 YNNKEL (reference sequence). This chain's CDR3 is CASSPGAAGGEQYF. In DNA form, the CDR3 reads TGTGCCAGCAGCCCAGGAGCCGCTGGGGGGGAGCAGTACTTC.

CDR3 protein: CASSLDTRQDTYGYTF. In nucleotides, the CDR3 is TGTGCCAGCAGCTTGGACACGAGGCAGGACACCTATGGCTACACCTTC. The chain has TRBV5-6 and TRBJ1-2; a weak D match, TRBD1 (5 bases). CDR3 length equals 16 residues. Trimming cost V 0 bases and J 4 bases, with 16 bases left between them. Germline V gives CDR1 SGHDT, CDR2 YYEEEE.

In DNA, the CDR3 is TGTGCCAGCTCACCCATATCGACAGGGTCGGGGGCCAACGTCCTGACTTTC. Its translation is CASSPISTGSGANVLTF. The gene calls are TRBV18 and TRBJ2-6; TRBD1 matches 7 bases. Germline V gene data show CDR1 as KGHSH and CDR2 as LQKENI. V lost 3 bases to trimming and J lost 4 bases; unmatched junction nucleotides: 9. The CDR3 loop spans 17 amino acids.

V is TRBV11-1 and J is TRBJ1-6, with D possibly TRBD1 on 6 matching bases. The CDR3 extends over 14 amino acids. CDR1 and CDR2 (germline): SGHAT, FQDESV (reference sequence). V was clipped by 4 bases and J by 7 bases, with 11 bases between them. The CDR3: CASSSGQLNSPLHF. CDR3 nucleotides: TGTGCCAGCAGCTCAGGACAGCTGAATTCACCCCTCCACTTT.

The CDR3 loop is CAWSPLASGNTIYF. The CDR3 DNA sequence: TGTGCCTGGAGTCCCCTAGCCTCTGGAAACACCATATATTTT. The rearrangement uses TRBV30 and TRBJ1-3, with no clear D. V was pared by 2 bases and J by 0 bases, with 8 bases between. Germline V gene data show CDR1 as GTSNPN and CDR2 as SVGIG (reference sequence). This CDR3 comprises 14 residues.